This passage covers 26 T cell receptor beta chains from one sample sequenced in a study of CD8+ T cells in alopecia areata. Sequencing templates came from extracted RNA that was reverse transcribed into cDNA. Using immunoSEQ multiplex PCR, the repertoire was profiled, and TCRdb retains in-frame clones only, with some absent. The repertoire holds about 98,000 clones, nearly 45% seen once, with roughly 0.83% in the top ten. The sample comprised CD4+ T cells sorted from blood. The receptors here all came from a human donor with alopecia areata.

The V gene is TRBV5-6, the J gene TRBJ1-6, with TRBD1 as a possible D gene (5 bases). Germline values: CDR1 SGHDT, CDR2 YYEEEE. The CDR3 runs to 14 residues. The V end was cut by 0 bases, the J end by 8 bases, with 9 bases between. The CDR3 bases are TGTGCCAGCAGCTTGGGCAGGGCCGATTCACCCCTCCACTTT. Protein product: CASSLGRADSPLHF.

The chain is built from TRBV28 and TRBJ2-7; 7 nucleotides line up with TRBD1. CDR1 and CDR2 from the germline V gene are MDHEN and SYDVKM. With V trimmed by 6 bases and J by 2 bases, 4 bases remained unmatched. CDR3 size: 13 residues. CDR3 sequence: CASSGQDPYEQYF. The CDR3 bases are TGTGCCAGCAGCGGACAGGATCCCTACGAGCAGTACTTC.

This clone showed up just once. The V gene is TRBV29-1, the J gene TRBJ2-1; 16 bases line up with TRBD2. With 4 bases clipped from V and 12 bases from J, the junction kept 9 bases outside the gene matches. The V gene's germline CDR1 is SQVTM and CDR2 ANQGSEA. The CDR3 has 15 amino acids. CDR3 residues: CSVVGGTSGRAAQFF. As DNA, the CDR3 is TGCAGCGTTGTCGGGGGGACTAGCGGGAGGGCGGCGCAGTTCTTC.

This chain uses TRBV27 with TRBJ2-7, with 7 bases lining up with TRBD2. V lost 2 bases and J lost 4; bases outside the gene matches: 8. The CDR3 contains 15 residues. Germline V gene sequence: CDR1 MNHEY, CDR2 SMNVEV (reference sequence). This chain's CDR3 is CASSLQPSGAYEQYF. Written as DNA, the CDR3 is TGTGCCAGCAGTTTACAGCCTAGCGGAGCGTACGAGCAGTACTTC.

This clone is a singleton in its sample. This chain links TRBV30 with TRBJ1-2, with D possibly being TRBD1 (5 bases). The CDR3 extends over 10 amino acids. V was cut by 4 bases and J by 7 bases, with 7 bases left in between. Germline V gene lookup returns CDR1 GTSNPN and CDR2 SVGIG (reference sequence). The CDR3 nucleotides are TGTGCCTGGAATAGGGGTGGCTACACCTTC. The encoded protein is CAWNRGGYTF.

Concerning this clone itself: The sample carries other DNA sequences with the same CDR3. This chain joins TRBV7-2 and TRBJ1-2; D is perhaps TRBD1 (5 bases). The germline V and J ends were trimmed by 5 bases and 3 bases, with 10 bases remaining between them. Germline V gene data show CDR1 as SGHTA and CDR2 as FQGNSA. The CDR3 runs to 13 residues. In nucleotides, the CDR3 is TGTGCCAGCAGCCTACGCAGGGACTATGGCTACACCTTC. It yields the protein CASSLRRDYGYTF.

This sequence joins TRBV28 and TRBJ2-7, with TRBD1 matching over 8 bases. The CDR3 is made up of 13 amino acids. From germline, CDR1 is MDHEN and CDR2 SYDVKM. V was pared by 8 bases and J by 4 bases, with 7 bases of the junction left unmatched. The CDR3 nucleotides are TGTGCCAGCGGGTCGGGACAGGTGTACGAGCAGTACTTC. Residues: CASGSGQVYEQYF.

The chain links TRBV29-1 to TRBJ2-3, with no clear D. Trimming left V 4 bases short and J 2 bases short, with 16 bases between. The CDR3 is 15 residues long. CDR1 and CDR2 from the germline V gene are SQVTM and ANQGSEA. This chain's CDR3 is CSVAVGLLHTDTQYF. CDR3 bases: TGCAGCGTTGCGGTTGGGCTTCTTCACACAGATACGCAGTATTTT.

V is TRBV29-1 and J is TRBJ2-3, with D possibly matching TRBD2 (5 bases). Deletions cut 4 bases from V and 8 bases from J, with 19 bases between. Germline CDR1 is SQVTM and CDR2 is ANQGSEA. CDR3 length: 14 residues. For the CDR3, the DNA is TGCAGCGTTGGTACGAGTTCACAACGGGGTACGCAGTATTTT. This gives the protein CSVGTSSQRGTQYF.

The CDR3 loop reads CAWSVPVSYEQYF. The CDR3 DNA reads as TGTGCCTGGAGTGTACCGGTCTCGTACGAGCAGTACTTC. The chain uses TRBV30 and TRBJ2-7; D is ambiguous. Per germline, CDR1 GTSNPN and CDR2 SVGIG (reference sequence). Trimming cost V 0 bases and J 4 bases, with 10 bases left between them. The CDR3 is 13 amino acids.

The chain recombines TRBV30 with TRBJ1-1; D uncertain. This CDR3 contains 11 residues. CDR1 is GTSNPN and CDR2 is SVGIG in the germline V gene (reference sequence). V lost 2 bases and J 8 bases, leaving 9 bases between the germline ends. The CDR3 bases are TGTGCCTGGAGTTTCCTCCAGGAAGCTTTCTTT. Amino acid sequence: CAWSFLQEAFF.

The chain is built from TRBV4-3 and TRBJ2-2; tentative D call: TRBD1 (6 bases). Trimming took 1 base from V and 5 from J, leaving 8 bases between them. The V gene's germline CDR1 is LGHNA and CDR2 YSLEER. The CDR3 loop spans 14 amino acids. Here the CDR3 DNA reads TGCGCCAGCAGCCAAGGCCAGGGGACCGGGGAGCTGTTTTTT. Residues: CASSQGQGTGELFF.

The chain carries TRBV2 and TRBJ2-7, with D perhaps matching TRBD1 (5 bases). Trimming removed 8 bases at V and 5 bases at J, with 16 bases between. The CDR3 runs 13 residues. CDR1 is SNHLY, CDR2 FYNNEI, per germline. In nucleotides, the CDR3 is TGTGCCAGCTGCTCCAGGGATGGAAACGAGCAGTACTTC. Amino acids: CASCSRDGNEQYF.

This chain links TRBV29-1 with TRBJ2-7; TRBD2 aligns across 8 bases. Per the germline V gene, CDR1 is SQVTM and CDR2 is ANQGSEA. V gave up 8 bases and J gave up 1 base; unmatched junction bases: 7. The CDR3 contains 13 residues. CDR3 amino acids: CSPLREASYEQYF. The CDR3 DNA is TGCAGCCCTCTGCGGGAGGCTTCCTACGAGCAGTACTTC.

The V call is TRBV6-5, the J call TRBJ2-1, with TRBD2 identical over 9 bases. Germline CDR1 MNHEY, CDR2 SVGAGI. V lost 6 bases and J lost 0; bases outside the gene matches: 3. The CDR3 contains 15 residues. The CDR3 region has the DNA TGTGCCAGCAGGGATAGCGGGAGCTCCTACAATGAGCAGTTCTTC. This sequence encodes CASRDSGSSYNEQFF.

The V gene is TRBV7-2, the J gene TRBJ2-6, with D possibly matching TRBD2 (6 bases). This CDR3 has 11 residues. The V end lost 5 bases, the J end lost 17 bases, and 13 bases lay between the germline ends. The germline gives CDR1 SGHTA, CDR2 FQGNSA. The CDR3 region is CASSPRDSVTF. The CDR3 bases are TGTGCCAGCAGCCCCCGGGACTCGGTGACTTTC. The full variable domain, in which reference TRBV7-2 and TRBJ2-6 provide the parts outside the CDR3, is GAGVSQSPSNKVTEKGKDVELRCDPISGHTALYWYRQSLGQGLEFLIYFQGNSAPDKSGLPSDRFSAERTGGSVSTLTIQRTQQEDSAVYLCASSPRDSVTFGAGSRLTVL.

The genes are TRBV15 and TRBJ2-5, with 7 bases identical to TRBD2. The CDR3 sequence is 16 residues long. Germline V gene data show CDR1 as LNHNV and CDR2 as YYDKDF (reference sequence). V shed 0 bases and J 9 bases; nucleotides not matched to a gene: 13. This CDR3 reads CATSRDLAGVALAQYF. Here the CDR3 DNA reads TGTGCCACCAGCAGAGATCTGGCGGGAGTCGCATTGGCCCAGTACTTC.

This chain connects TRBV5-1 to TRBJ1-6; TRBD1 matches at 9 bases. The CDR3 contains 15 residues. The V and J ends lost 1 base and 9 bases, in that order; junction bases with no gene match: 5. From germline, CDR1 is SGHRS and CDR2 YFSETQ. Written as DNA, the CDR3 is TGCGCCAGCAGCTTGACAGGGGGCTTCGGTTCACCCCTCCACTTT. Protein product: CASSLTGGFGSPLHF.

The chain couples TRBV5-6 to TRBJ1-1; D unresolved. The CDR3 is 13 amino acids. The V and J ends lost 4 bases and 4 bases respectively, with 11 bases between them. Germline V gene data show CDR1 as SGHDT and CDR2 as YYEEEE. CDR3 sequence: CASSTSFGTEAFF. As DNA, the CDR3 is TGTGCCAGCAGCACATCGTTTGGCACTGAAGCTTTCTTT.

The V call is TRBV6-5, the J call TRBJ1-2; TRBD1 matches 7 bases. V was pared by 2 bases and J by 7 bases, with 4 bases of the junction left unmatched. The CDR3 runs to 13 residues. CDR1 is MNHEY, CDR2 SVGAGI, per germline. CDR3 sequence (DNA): TGTGCCAGCAGTTACCGAGACAGGGCTGGCTACACCTTC. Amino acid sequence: CASSYRDRAGYTF.

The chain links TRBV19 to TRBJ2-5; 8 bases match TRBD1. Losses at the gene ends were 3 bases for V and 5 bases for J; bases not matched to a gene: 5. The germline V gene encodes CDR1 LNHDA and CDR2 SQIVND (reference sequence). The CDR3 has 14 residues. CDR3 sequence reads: CASSMDRDRETQYF. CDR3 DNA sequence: TGTGCCAGTAGTATGGACAGGGACAGGGAGACCCAGTACTTC.

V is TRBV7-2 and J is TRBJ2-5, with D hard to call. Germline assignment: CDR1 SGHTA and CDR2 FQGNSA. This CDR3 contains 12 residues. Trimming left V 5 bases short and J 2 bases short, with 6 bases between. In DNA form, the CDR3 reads TGTGCCAGCAGCCAAACTCAAGAGACCCAGTACTTC. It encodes CASSQTQETQYF.

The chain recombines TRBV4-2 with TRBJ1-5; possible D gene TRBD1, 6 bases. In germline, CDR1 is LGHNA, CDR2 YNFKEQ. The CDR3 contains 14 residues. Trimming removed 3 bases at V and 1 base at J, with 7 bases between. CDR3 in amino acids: CASSHTGSNQPQHF. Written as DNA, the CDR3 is TGTGCCAGCAGCCATACAGGGAGCAATCAGCCCCAGCATTTT.

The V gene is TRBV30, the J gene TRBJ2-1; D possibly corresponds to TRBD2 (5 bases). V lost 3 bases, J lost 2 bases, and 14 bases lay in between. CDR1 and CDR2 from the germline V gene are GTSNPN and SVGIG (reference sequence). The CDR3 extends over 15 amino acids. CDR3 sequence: CAWSHQVGTYNEQFF. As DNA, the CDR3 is TGTGCCTGGAGCCACCAGGTCGGGACCTACAATGAGCAGTTCTTC.

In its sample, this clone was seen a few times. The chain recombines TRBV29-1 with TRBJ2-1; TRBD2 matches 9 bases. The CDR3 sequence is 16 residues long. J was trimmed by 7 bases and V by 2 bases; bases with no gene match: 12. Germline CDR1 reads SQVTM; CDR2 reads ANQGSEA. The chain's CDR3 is CSVEPIAGATGNEQFF. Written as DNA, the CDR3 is TGCAGCGTTGAACCAATAGCGGGAGCTACGGGGAATGAGCAGTTCTTC.

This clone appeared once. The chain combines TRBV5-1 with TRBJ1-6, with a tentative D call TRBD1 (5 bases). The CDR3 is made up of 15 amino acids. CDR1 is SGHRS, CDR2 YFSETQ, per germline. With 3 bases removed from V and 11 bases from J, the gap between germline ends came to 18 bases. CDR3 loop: CASSSVGQGTTPLHF. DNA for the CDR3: TGCGCCAGCAGCTCGGTCGGTCAGGGAACGACACCCCTCCACTTT.